The table lists the clone carrying this TCR beta chain with a few counts. There are 15 residues in the CDR3. With V trimmed by 6 bases and J by 4 bases, 9 bases remained unmatched. CDR1 is LNHDA and CDR2 is SQIVND in the germline V gene (reference sequence). This entry belongs to a study of cytomegalovirus exposure and HLA in healthy donors. Primers: 60 Vbeta forward and 13 Jbeta reverse. This table comes from immunoSEQ multiplex PCR, and its TCRdb copy is limited to in-frame clones, with some not included. Of fewer than 200,000 clones listed, over 75% are singletons. The chain couples TRBV19 to TRBJ1-5, with TRBD1 identical over 7 bases. This sequence originates from a woman under 30 in good health and CMV-seronegative. The material sequenced was PBMCs. The CDR3 nucleotides read TGTGCCAGTAGAACCAGACAGGGACCTAATCAGCCCCAGCATTTT. Its protein product is CASRTRQGPNQPQHF.